The T cell receptor (beta chain) under discussion was sequenced for a study of Ad26.COV2.S vaccination and SARS-CoV-2 variants. Treatment specified: some 20 received Ad26.COV2.S at low or high dose, single or two shots; about 5 received placebo; per-sample allocation not given. Each sample was drawn 63 days after the first injection (of vaccine or placebo). With 4 bases removed from V and 3 bases from J, the gap between germline ends came to 13 bases. CDR3 length equals 14 residues. Looked up from germline, CDR1 is SGHRS and CDR2 is YFSETQ. Using immunoSEQ multiplex PCR, the repertoire was profiled, and TCRdb retains in-frame clones only, with some absent. The sample consists of 320,000 or so clones, approximately 87% of them appearing once.

V usage is TRBV5-1 and J usage is TRBJ1-2; possible D gene TRBD1, 5 bases. This sequence was found in a person between 18 and 65 years old who received the Ad26.COV2.S COVID-19 vaccine or a placebo. Specimen: peripheral blood, collected in a trial of Ad26.COV2.S vaccine versus placebo. The CDR3 here is CASSSGGRDYGYTF. The CDR3 region has the DNA TGCGCCAGCAGCAGTGGGGGAAGAGACTATGGCTACACCTTC.